The 2 T cell receptor beta chains in this list originate from one sample, sequenced in a study of cytomegalovirus exposure and HLA in healthy donors (dated 2017 in TCRdb). Libraries were made using the immunoSEQ multiplex PCR assay. The multiplex PCR relied on a mix of 60 forward primers for TCR Vbeta segments and 13 reverse primers for TCR Jbeta segments. Entries here come from immuneACCESS through TCRdb and include only in-frame sequences with V and J called. Some clones fail to appear in such tables; in the studies checked, an unresolved V gene covers under half of the shortfall, and the cause of the remainder is unknown. The sample profile shows roughly 180,000 clones; approximately 85% of them were found once. The ten largest make up roughly 8.8% of the sample. Material: PBMCs. The receptors come from a man aged 18 to 30 in good health and CMV-seropositive.

This clone was detected only once. The chain has TRBV29-1 and TRBJ2-1, with a tentative D call TRBD1 (6 bases). The CDR3 covers 15 residues. Germline CDR1 is SQVTM and CDR2 is ANQGSEA. The V gene lost 7 bases and the J gene lost 6 bases, with 22 bases spanning the gap. The CDR3 reads CSASPRQGTLNEQFF. CDR3 bases: TGCAGCGCTAGCCCTCGGCAGGGGACCCTCAATGAGCAGTTCTTC.

V usage is TRBV2 and J usage is TRBJ1-5; D might be TRBD1 (5 bases). Germline CDR1 reads SNHLY; CDR2 reads FYNNEI. This CDR3 has 12 residues. V lost 8 bases, J lost 8 bases, and 13 bases lay in between. The CDR3: CASGAGPEPQHF. CDR3 nucleotides: TGTGCCAGCGGCGCGGGGCCAGAGCCCCAGCATTTT.